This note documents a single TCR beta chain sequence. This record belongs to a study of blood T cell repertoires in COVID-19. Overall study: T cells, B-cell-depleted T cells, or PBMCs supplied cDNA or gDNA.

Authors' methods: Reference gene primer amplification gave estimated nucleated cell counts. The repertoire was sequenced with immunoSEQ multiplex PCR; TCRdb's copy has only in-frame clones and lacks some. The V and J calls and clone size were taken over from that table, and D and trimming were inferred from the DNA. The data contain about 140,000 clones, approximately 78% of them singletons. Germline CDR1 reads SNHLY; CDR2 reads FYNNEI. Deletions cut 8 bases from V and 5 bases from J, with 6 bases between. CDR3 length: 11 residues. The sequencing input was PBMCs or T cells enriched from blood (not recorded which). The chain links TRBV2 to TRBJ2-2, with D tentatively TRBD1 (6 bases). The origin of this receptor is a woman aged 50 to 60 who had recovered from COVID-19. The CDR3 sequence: CASQGTGELFF. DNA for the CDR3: TGTGCCAGCCAGGGGACCGGGGAGCTGTTTTTT.